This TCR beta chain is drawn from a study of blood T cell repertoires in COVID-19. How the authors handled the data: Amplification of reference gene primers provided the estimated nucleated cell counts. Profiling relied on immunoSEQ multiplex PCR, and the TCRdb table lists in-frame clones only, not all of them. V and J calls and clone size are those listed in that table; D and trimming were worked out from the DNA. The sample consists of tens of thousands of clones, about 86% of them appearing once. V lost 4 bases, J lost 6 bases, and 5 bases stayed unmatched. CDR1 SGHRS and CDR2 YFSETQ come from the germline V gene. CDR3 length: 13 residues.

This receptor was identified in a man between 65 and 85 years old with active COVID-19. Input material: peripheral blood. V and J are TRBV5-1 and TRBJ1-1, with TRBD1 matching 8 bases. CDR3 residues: CASSTGGGSEAFF. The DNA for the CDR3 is TGCGCCAGCAGCACAGGGGGTGGGTCTGAAGCTTTCTTT.